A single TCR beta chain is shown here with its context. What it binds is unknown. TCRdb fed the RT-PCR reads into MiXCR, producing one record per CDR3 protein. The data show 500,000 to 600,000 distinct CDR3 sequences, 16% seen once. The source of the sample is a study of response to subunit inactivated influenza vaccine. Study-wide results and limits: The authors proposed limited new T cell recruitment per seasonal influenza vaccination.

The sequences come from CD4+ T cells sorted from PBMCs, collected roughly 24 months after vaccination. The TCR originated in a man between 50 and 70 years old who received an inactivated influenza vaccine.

The CDR3 sequence: CGSGTFFSGRARDTQYF. The CDR3 nucleotides are TGTGGATCAGGGACGTTTTTTAGCGGGAGGGCCCGAGATACGCAGTATTTT. The V call is TRBV10-3, the J call TRBJ2-3, with 11 bases aligning to TRBD2. The CDR3 consists of 17 residues. Germline values: CDR1 ENHRY, CDR2 SYGVKD.